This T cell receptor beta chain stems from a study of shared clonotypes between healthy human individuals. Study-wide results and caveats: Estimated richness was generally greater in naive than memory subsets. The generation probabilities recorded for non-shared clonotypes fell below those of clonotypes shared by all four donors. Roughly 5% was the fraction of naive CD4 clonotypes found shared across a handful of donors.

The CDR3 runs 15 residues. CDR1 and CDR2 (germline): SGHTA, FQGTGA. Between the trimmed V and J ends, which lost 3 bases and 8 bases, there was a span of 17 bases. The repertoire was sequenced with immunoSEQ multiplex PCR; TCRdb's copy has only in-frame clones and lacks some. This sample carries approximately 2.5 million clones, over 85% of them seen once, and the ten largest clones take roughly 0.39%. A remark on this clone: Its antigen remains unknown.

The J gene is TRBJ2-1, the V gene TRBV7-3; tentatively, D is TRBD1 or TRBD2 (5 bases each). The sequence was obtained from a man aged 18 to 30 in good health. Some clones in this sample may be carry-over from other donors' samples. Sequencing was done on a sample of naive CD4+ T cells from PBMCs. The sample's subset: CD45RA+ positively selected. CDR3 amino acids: CASSFGSGDGHEQFF. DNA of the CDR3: TGTGCCAGCAGCTTCGGATCCGGGGACGGCCATGAGCAGTTCTTC.